Each of the 15 T cell receptor beta chains below was sequenced from the same sample in a study of T cell repertoires in cytomegalovirus infection. No antigens are known for them. TCRdb analysed the reads with MiXCR anew, one entry per CDR3 protein. The table records 100,000 to 150,000 distinct CDR3 sequences, roughly a quarter of them present only once. The sample comprised PBMCs, sequenced either directly or after in vitro stimulation (not recorded which). The origin of the receptors is a human donor in good health (CMV status not recorded). Some clones in this sample may be carry-over from other donors' samples.

This chain links TRBV6-2 or TRBV6-3 with TRBJ1-4; a possible D gene is TRBD1 (6 bases). The ends were cut back, 6 bases at V and 5 bases at J, with 16 bases in the middle. The germline gives CDR1 MNHEY, CDR2 SVGEGT. CDR3 length equals 15 residues. The CDR3 nucleotides are TGTGCCAGCAGAGCCGTCACAGGGATAAATGAAAAACTGTTTTTT. It is translated as CASRAVTGINEKLFF.

This clonotype appeared many times. This chain uses TRBV3-1 with TRBJ2-5, with 11 bases aligning to TRBD2. After removal of 5 bases from V and 3 bases from J, the junction contained 8 bases not matched to a gene. CDR3 length: 16 amino acids. Germline loops: CDR1 LGHDT, CDR2 YNNKEL (reference sequence). The CDR3 sequence: CASSNQPGLAEETQYF. CDR3 nucleotides: TGTGCCAGCAGCAACCAACCGGGACTAGCGGAAGAGACCCAGTACTTC.

The CDR3 sequence: CSARLLLAPNTDTQYF. CDR3 sequence (DNA): TGCAGTGCTAGACTCCTTCTAGCGCCTAACACAGATACGCAGTATTTT. The chain links TRBV20-1 to TRBJ2-3, with D perhaps TRBD2 (6 bases). Trimming removed 2 bases from V and 2 bases from J, with 17 bases in between. Germline lookup yields CDR1 DFQATT and CDR2 SNEGSKA (reference sequence). This CDR3 comprises 16 residues.

This clonotype has at least ten counts. CDR3 residues: CASSLGGLAAVDGRAGNTIYF. DNA for the CDR3: TGTGCCAGCAGCTTAGGGGGGCTTGCGGCAGTTGACGGAAGAGCTGGAAACACCATATATTTT. The rearrangement links TRBV7-2 to TRBJ1-3; D may be TRBD1 (6 bases). CDR1 and CDR2 (germline): SGHTA, FQGNSA. Trimming cost V 1 base and J 2 bases, with 27 bases left between them. The CDR3 totals 21 residues.

The CDR3 nucleotides read TGTGCCAGCGCGTCGACTAGCAGCGGGAGATGGTTCTCCTACAATGAGCAGTTCTTC. The encoded protein is CASASTSSGRWFSYNEQFF. The V gene is TRBV6-2 or TRBV6-3, the J gene TRBJ2-1, with 8 bases that match TRBD2. Trimming removed 8 bases from V and 0 bases from J; junction bases left unmatched: 18. The CDR3 runs to 19 residues. The germline CDR1 and CDR2 sequences are MNHEY and SVGEGT.

This rearrangement joins TRBV23-1 to TRBJ2-4; possibly TRBD1 for D (6 bases). TRBV23-1 is classed as an ORF, of uncertain function. Trimming pared 4 bases from V and 2 bases from J, leaving 18 bases between. The length of the CDR3 is 17 residues. CDR3 sequence (DNA): TGCGCCAGCAGTCGGGATGTACAGGGATTTCCCAAAAACATTCAGTACTTC. This encodes CASSRDVQGFPKNIQYF.

This clonotype has just a few counts. This chain connects TRBV7-9 to TRBJ1-2; TRBD1 aligns across 9 bases. CDR1 is SEHNR and CDR2 is FQNEAQ in the germline V gene (reference sequence). The CDR3 consists of 15 residues. The V segment lost 2 bases and the J segment 8 bases; nucleotides outside the gene matches: 9. CDR3 amino acids: CASSLPPGTGKGYTF. CDR3 in DNA: TGTGCCAGCAGCTTACCACCGGGGACAGGGAAAGGCTACACCTTC.

This clonotype was observed at least ten times. The chain couples TRBV7-2 to TRBJ2-4, with D maybe TRBD2 (5 bases). Trimming removed 5 bases at V and 0 bases at J, with 17 bases between. The CDR3 totals 17 residues. The germline CDR1 and CDR2 sequences are SGHTA and FQGNSA. CDR3 sequence (DNA): TGTGCCAGCAGCCAACGGGGAGACGACTTAGCCAAAAACATTCAGTACTTC. Amino acid sequence: CASSQRGDDLAKNIQYF.

This clonotype was counted ten times or more. The rearrangement joins TRBV27 to TRBJ2-5; no firm D call. V dropped 2 bases and J dropped 2 bases, with 12 bases sitting between them. CDR3 length: 15 residues. CDR1 and CDR2 (germline): MNHEY, SMNVEV (reference sequence). The CDR3 protein is CASSLRLASQETQYF. CDR3 DNA sequence: TGTGCCAGCAGTTTACGGCTGGCTAGTCAAGAGACCCAGTACTTC.

The chain recombines TRBV7-9 with TRBJ2-5; the D call may be TRBD1 or TRBD2 (7 bases each). The CDR3 runs 16 residues. The V end lost 7 bases, the J end lost 4 bases, and 22 bases lay between the germline ends. Per germline, CDR1 SEHNR and CDR2 FQNEAQ (reference sequence). CDR3 sequence: CASNPQGRGRLETQYF. The CDR3 DNA reads as TGTGCCAGCAACCCCCAGGGGAGGGGGCGCCTAGAGACCCAGTACTTC.

Comments on this clonotype: One end of the junction fails to match germline, which may point to a read error. This rearrangement joins TRBV12-3 or TRBV12-4 to TRBJ1-3; D is undetermined. The CDR3 consists of 15 residues. The CDR3 region is CASSFYASSGNTIHF. CDR3 nucleotides: TGTGCCAGCAGTTTCTACGCCAGCTCTGGAAACACCATACATTTT.

This clonotype showed up many times. The J gene is TRBJ2-4, the V gene TRBV4-2; tentative D call: TRBD1 (6 bases). V was trimmed by 0 bases and J by 5 bases, leaving 14 bases between them. CDR3 length equals 16 residues. Germline V gene data show CDR1 as LGHNA and CDR2 as YNFKEQ. Here the CDR3 DNA reads TGTGCCAGCAGCCAAGATTTACCAGGGGTTCAAAACATTCAGTACTTC. Its translation is CASSQDLPGVQNIQYF.

The chain couples TRBV6-8 to TRBJ2-1; D gene unclear. Germline CDR1 reads MNHGY; CDR2 reads SAAAGT. V gave up 2 bases and J gave up 0 bases, with 8 bases separating them. CDR3 length equals 15 residues. Here the CDR3 DNA reads TGTGCCAGCAGTTACGTACCTCGCTCCTACAATGAGCAGTTCTTC. This translates into CASSYVPRSYNEQFF.

The rearrangement joins TRBV20-1 to TRBJ2-2; no clear D. Between the trimmed V and J ends, which lost 2 bases and 3 bases, there was a span of 4 bases. The germline V gene has CDR1 DFQATT and CDR2 SNEGSKA (reference sequence). The CDR3 runs to 12 residues. CDR3 loop: CSARMDTGELFF. CDR3 bases: TGCAGTGCTAGAATGGACACCGGGGAGCTGTTTTTT.

The chain uses TRBV7-6 and TRBJ2-2; no firm D call. Trimming pared 1 base from V and 0 bases from J, leaving 9 bases between. The germline V gene has CDR1 SGHVS and CDR2 FNYEAQ. The CDR3 runs 16 residues. CDR3 DNA sequence: TGTGCCAGCAGCTTAGTTTCAGGCACGAACACCGGGGAGCTGTTTTTT. It specifies CASSLVSGTNTGELFF.